A single sample is the source of the 15 T cell receptor beta chains below, sequenced in a study of blood T cell repertoires in COVID-19. Libraries were prepared by immunoSEQ multiplex PCR; TCRdb keeps only in-frame clonotypes and omits some of them. The profile shows roughly 100,000 clones, more than 85% of them singletons. Sequencing was done on a sample of peripheral blood. The receptors originated from a man aged 18 to 35 with acute or convalescent COVID-19.

The rearrangement joins TRBV12-5 to TRBJ2-1; D gene unclear. CDR1 is LGHNT, CDR2 FRNRAP, per germline. Trimming took off 3 bases at V and 9 bases at J, with 9 bases between the two ends. The CDR3 is 12 amino acids. CDR3 protein: CASGFPPGEQFF. CDR3 nucleotide sequence: TGTGCTAGTGGTTTCCCCCCCGGTGAGCAGTTCTTC.

This clone came up a few times. The rearrangement uses TRBV30 and TRBJ1-1; the match to TRBD1 covers 8 bases. Looked up from germline, CDR1 is GTSNPN and CDR2 is SVGIG (reference sequence). There are 17 residues in the CDR3. J was trimmed by 4 bases and V by 1 base; bases with no gene match: 14. The CDR3 loop is CAWSAGQGNFWSTEAFF. For the CDR3, the DNA is TGTGCCTGGAGTGCTGGACAGGGAAATTTCTGGAGCACTGAAGCTTTCTTT.

The chain carries TRBV14 and TRBJ2-1; 8 nucleotides agree with TRBD1. V trimming: 4 bases; J trimming: 5 bases; junction bases outside the gene matches: 13. The germline CDR1 and CDR2 sequences are SGHDN and FVKESK. The CDR3 loop spans 17 amino acids. CDR3 loop: CASSPTITDRGNNEQFF. The DNA of the CDR3 is TGTGCCAGCAGCCCCACCATAACCGACAGGGGTAACAATGAGCAGTTCTTC.

The genes are TRBV11-2 and TRBJ2-1, with TRBD2 matching 8 bases. V was clipped by 3 bases and J by 3 bases; unmatched bases: 7. Germline-derived CDR1 and CDR2 are SGHAT and FQNNGV. The CDR3 length is 16 residues. The DNA for the CDR3 is TGTGCCAGCAGCTTCCCTAGCGGGCCCCACTACAATGAGCAGTTCTTC. Amino acid sequence: CASSFPSGPHYNEQFF.

The V gene is TRBV10-2, the J gene TRBJ2-2; the D is unclear. This CDR3 is built from 13 residues. Germline CDR1 reads WSHSY; CDR2 reads SAAADI. V gave up 0 bases and J gave up 5 bases, with 4 bases separating them. The DNA of the CDR3 is TGCGCCAGCAGTGAGTCGACAACCGGGGAGCTGTTTTTT. Translated, it gives CASSESTTGELFF.

This chain uses TRBV5-1 with TRBJ2-5, with D possibly matching TRBD2 (5 bases). The CDR3 has 15 amino acids. Trimming took 4 bases from V and 5 from J, leaving 18 bases between them. Per germline, CDR1 SGHRS and CDR2 YFSETQ. CDR3 loop: CASSPQEGGEETQYF. In nucleotides, the CDR3 is TGCGCCAGCAGCCCCCAAGAGGGTGGTGAGGAGACCCAGTACTTC.

This chain links TRBV6-9 with TRBJ1-2; D not resolved. V dropped 0 bases and J dropped 8 bases, with 4 bases sitting between them. Germline CDR1 MNHGY, CDR2 SVAAGI. This CDR3 contains 11 residues. CDR3 coding DNA: TGTGCCAGCAGTTATTCGAGGGGCTACACCTTC. It is translated as CASSYSRGYTF.

Here the CDR3 DNA reads TGCGCCAGCAGCCACGAGACAGGGGGCAGGGGTAACTATGGCTACACCTTC. It encodes CASSHETGGRGNYGYTF. The rearrangement uses TRBV4-1 and TRBJ1-2; 10 nucleotides align to TRBD1. CDR1 MGHRA and CDR2 YSYEKL come from the germline V gene. The junction had 8 bases not matched to a gene; V was cut back by 3 bases and J by 1 base. This CDR3 is built from 17 residues.

This rearrangement joins TRBV2 to TRBJ1-3; tentative D call: TRBD1 (6 bases). The germline V and J ends were trimmed by 2 bases and 0 bases, with 17 bases remaining between them. The CDR3 loop spans 18 amino acids. Germline values: CDR1 SNHLY, CDR2 FYNNEI. CDR3 in amino acids: CASSEKRGTVSSGNTIYF. In nucleotides, the CDR3 is TGTGCCAGCAGTGAAAAGAGGGGGACGGTGAGCTCTGGAAACACCATATATTTT.

V and J are TRBV14 and TRBJ1-2; 7 nucleotides agree with TRBD1. CDR1 SGHDN and CDR2 FVKESK come from the germline V gene. CDR3 size: 15 residues. V shed 2 bases and J 6 bases; nucleotides not matched to a gene: 9. The CDR3 region has the DNA TGTGCCAGCAGCCAACTGAGAGGGGGCGAGAATGGCTACACCTTC. Translated: CASSQLRGGENGYTF.

The chain combines TRBV7-2 with TRBJ1-3; D is unclear. The V and J ends lost 4 bases and 4 bases respectively, with 14 bases between them. Germline V gives CDR1 SGHTA, CDR2 FQGNSA. This CDR3 contains 15 residues. For the CDR3, the DNA is TGTGCCAGCAGCTACGCCTCGGGGTCAGGAAACACCATATATTTT. This codes for CASSYASGSGNTIYF.

V gene TRBV9 combines with J gene TRBJ2-7; a weak D match, TRBD2 (5 bases). Germline CDR1 is SGDLS and CDR2 is YYNGEE. The CDR3 spans 15 residues. V was clipped by 1 base and J by 3 bases, with 14 bases between them. The CDR3 region has the DNA TGTGCCAGCAGCGTACGGGGAGACGGATACTACGAGCAGTACTTC. It specifies CASSVRGDGYYEQYF.

The rearrangement uses TRBV3-1 (or the pseudogene TRBV3-2) and TRBJ2-3, with a tentative D call TRBD1 (5 bases). V lost 1 base, J lost 1 base, and 12 bases lay in between. The germline CDR1 and CDR2 sequences are LGHDT and YNNKEL (reference sequence). This CDR3 has 16 amino acids. The CDR3 DNA sequence: TGTGCCAGCAGCCAAGTGGGGCCAACCCGCACAGATACGCAGTATTTT. Amino acid sequence: CASSQVGPTRTDTQYF.

The chain employs TRBV7-9 and TRBJ2-5, with TRBD1 matching 7 bases. The junction had 6 bases not matched to a gene; V was cut back by 6 bases and J by 2 bases. CDR3 length: 14 amino acids. The germline gives CDR1 SEHNR, CDR2 FQNEAQ (reference sequence). CDR3 sequence (DNA): TGTGCCAGCAGTTTGGACAGGACTCAAGAGACCCAGTACTTC. Residues: CASSLDRTQETQYF.

This chain links TRBV20-1 with TRBJ2-2; 9 nucleotides agree with TRBD2. The V gene end was trimmed by 3 bases and the J gene end by 1 base; junction bases not matched to a gene: 12. The CDR3 contains 18 residues. CDR1 DFQATT and CDR2 SNEGSKA come from the germline V gene (reference sequence). The CDR3 sequence: CSASFGLGAGGNTGELFF. The CDR3, as DNA: TGCAGTGCTAGTTTCGGTTTAGGAGCGGGGGGGAACACCGGGGAGCTGTTTTTT.